Given below is one TCR beta chain in context. This CDR3 has 14 amino acids. The V and J ends lost 4 bases and 3 bases respectively, with 13 bases between them. The germline V gene has CDR1 LGHDT and CDR2 YNNKEL (reference sequence). Clones were read by immunoSEQ multiplex PCR, and TCRdb kept only the in-frame ones, dropping some. The repertoire holds some 220,000 clones, with 85% to 95% as singletons. This entry is derived from a study of blood T cell repertoires in COVID-19. About the research overall: Samples came from the United States, Italy and Spain, spanning acute and convalescent COVID-19.

Material: peripheral blood. The source is a young man with COVID-19, enrolled during active disease. The chain is built from TRBV3-1 (or the pseudogene TRBV3-2) and TRBJ2-7, with D perhaps matching TRBD1 (5 bases). CDR3: CASSPLDKIYEQYF. CDR3 DNA sequence: TGTGCCAGCAGCCCCCTGGACAAGATCTACGAGCAGTACTTC.